These 32 T cell receptor beta chains originate from one sample sequenced in a study of blood T cells in healthy people across ages. Combining a sample-barcoded 5' primer with a J-beta primer mix, a second PCR ran for 7 to 11 cycles. From the 5' RACE reads, TCRdb called clonotypes with MiXCR, one entry per CDR3 protein. The sample lists hundreds of thousands of distinct CDR3 sequences, 40% to 50% seen once, with 15% to 25% in the top ten. The sequenced sample was blood. The receptors stem from a man aged 55-75 years in good health.

The DNA of the CDR3 is TGCAGTGCTAGAGACTACAGGGTAACCTATAATTCACCCCTCCACTTT. Translated, it gives CSARDYRVTYNSPLHF. J is TRBJ1-6 and V is TRBV20-1; the D gene is possibly TRBD1 (6 bases). The ends were cut back, 0 bases at V and 2 bases at J, with 11 bases in the middle. The CDR3 has 16 amino acids. Germline values: CDR1 DFQATT, CDR2 SNEGSKA (reference sequence).

The rearrangement joins TRBV15 to TRBJ1-1; D is unresolved. V lost 0 bases and J 3 bases, leaving 11 bases between the germline ends. The CDR3 spans 15 residues. Looked up from germline, CDR1 is LNHNV and CDR2 is YYDKDF (reference sequence). The CDR3 DNA sequence: TGTGCCACCAGCAGAGATCGGCCGGGAGACACTGAAGCTTTCTTT. As protein: CATSRDRPGDTEAFF.

The rearrangement links TRBV20-1 to TRBJ2-2, with D perhaps matching TRBD1 (5 bases). Trimming pared 3 bases from V and 3 bases from J, leaving 20 bases between. CDR1 and CDR2 (germline): DFQATT, SNEGSKA (reference sequence). This CDR3 is built from 17 residues. The CDR3 DNA sequence: TGCAGTGCTAGGTCCAGGGCCCACCCTATTTACACCGGGGAGCTGTTTTTT. Amino acid sequence: CSARSRAHPIYTGELFF.

The J gene is TRBJ2-4, the V gene TRBV7-3, with TRBD1 as a possible D gene (5 bases). Germline lookup yields CDR1 SGHTA and CDR2 FQGTGA. V lost 5 bases and J 8 bases, leaving 13 bases between the germline ends. The CDR3 consists of 13 residues. CDR3 sequence: CASSLGVGDIQYF. The DNA of the CDR3 is TGTGCCAGCAGCCTAGGGGTAGGAGACATTCAGTACTTC.

The V and J genes are TRBV6-5 and TRBJ2-5; 7 positions agree with TRBD1. CDR1 and CDR2 (germline): MNHEY, SVGAGI. CDR3 size: 13 residues. J gave up 4 bases and V 7 bases, and 6 bases lay outside the gene matches. CDR3 loop: CASTKTGLETQYF. The CDR3 nucleotides read TGTGCCAGCACCAAGACAGGGTTAGAGACCCAGTACTTC.

V and J are TRBV20-1 and TRBJ2-3; D might be TRBD1 (5 bases). The V end lost 6 bases, the J end lost 0 bases, and 19 bases lay between the germline ends. The CDR3 extends over 16 amino acids. Looked up from germline, CDR1 is DFQATT and CDR2 is SNEGSKA (reference sequence). The CDR3 DNA reads as TGCAGTGCGGGCTCTCGTGGTGGGGCTAGCACAGATACGCAGTATTTT. Residues: CSAGSRGGASTDTQYF.

On this clonotype: A read error may produce the germline difference seen at one junction end. This chain joins TRBV15 and TRBJ1-5; the D gene is possibly TRBD1 (5 bases). This CDR3 is built from 16 residues. Germline values: CDR1 LNHNV, CDR2 YYDKDF (reference sequence). Here the CDR3 DNA reads TGTGTCACCAGCAGCGGGGGAGCCCTTCGGTCTTTGACCCAGCATTTT. Translating gives CVTSSGGALRSLTQHF.

This clonotype turned up a few times. The V gene is TRBV2, the J gene TRBJ2-3, with D hard to call. This CDR3 spans 13 amino acids. With 7 bases removed from V and 0 bases from J, the gap between germline ends came to 8 bases. The germline CDR1 and CDR2 sequences are SNHLY and FYNNEI. CDR3 sequence (DNA): TGTGCCAGCACCGCACCTAGCACAGATACGCAGTATTTT. This encodes CASTAPSTDTQYF.

The gene calls are TRBV7-9 and TRBJ1-2; D ambiguous. Deletions cut 1 base from V and 8 bases from J, with 14 bases between. Germline loops: CDR1 SEHNR, CDR2 FQNEAQ (reference sequence). CDR3 length: 14 amino acids. In nucleotides, the CDR3 is TGTGCCAGCAGCTTAGGAGGAGAGTCGTCAGGCTACACCTTC. The encoded protein is CASSLGGESSGYTF.

The chain links TRBV6-2 or TRBV6-3 to TRBJ2-1; D may be TRBD1 or TRBD2 (5 bases each). This CDR3 has 15 amino acids. Germline CDR1 reads MNHEY; CDR2 reads SVGEGT. Trimming took off 5 bases at V and 9 bases at J, with 20 bases between the two ends. CDR3 amino acids: CASSESGTQVREQFF. In DNA form, the CDR3 reads TGTGCCAGCAGTGAGTCCGGGACCCAAGTCCGTGAGCAGTTCTTC.

In this sample, this clonotype turned up many times. The V and J genes are TRBV7-2 and TRBJ2-5; 13 nucleotides align to TRBD2. Germline CDR1 reads SGHTA; CDR2 reads FQGNSA. J gave up 2 bases and V 3 bases, and 3 bases lay outside the gene matches. CDR3 size: 16 residues. Here the CDR3 DNA reads TGTGCCAGCAGCTTGGGACTAGCGGGGAATCAAGAGACCCAGTACTTC. Its protein is CASSLGLAGNQETQYF.

This clonotype has a handful of counts. The chain combines TRBV28 with TRBJ1-6, with D perhaps TRBD1 (5 bases). CDR1 is MDHEN and CDR2 is SYDVKM in the germline V gene. CDR3 size: 18 residues. The V and J ends lost 5 bases and 6 bases respectively, with 23 bases between them. The CDR3 region has the DNA TGTGCCAGCAGTGATCCGGGACGGCGACTACTCTCTAATTCACCCCTCCACTTT. Its translation is CASSDPGRRLLSNSPLHF.

This sequence joins TRBV24-1 and TRBJ2-1; 16 bases align to TRBD2. This CDR3 has 18 residues. V was pared by 4 bases and J by 1 base, with 3 bases of the junction left unmatched. CDR1 is KGHDR, CDR2 SFDVKD, per germline. The CDR3 is CATSDPGLAGGSYNEQFF. The CDR3 DNA follows: TGTGCCACCAGTGACCCGGGACTAGCGGGGGGGTCCTACAATGAGCAGTTCTTC.

This sequence joins TRBV7-2 and TRBJ2-7; no reliable D call. This CDR3 spans 13 amino acids. The V end lost 6 bases, the J end lost 3 bases, and 12 bases lay between the germline ends. Germline CDR1 and CDR2: SGHTA and FQGNSA. CDR3 DNA sequence: TGTGCCAGCAGTTTCCCTTCCCTCTACGAGCAGTACTTC. Its protein product is CASSFPSLYEQYF.

The CDR3 sequence is CSARLNEYNEQFF. CDR3 DNA: TGCAGTGCGAGATTGAATGAGTACAATGAGCAGTTCTTC. The rearrangement links TRBV20-1 to TRBJ2-1; D unclear. From germline, CDR1 is DFQATT and CDR2 SNEGSKA (reference sequence). CDR3 size: 13 residues. Trimming took off 6 bases at V and 4 bases at J, with 13 bases between the two ends.

This clonotype was observed a handful of times. This chain joins TRBV30 and TRBJ1-1; D unresolved. V gave up 7 bases and J gave up 1 base, with 10 bases separating them. The CDR3 runs to 12 residues. Germline V gives CDR1 GTSNPN, CDR2 SVGIG (reference sequence). The CDR3 DNA reads as TGTGCCTTCCACATGACGAACACTGAAGCTTTCTTT. Translated: CAFHMTNTEAFF.

This clonotype was detected ten times or more. This chain links TRBV20-1 with TRBJ1-2; D remains unclear. The length of the CDR3 is 13 residues. Trimming stripped 6 bases from V and 8 bases from J, with 19 bases between. Looked up from germline, CDR1 is DFQATT and CDR2 is SNEGSKA (reference sequence). CDR3 in amino acids: CSAAKGFDGGYTF. The CDR3 DNA reads TGCAGTGCCGCGAAGGGATTCGACGGGGGCTACACCTTC.

The chain has TRBV7-9 and TRBJ2-3; TRBD1 agrees at 9 bases. Germline CDR1 SEHNR, CDR2 FQNEAQ (reference sequence). J lost 3 bases, V lost 6 bases, and 7 bases had no gene match. The CDR3 has 15 amino acids. For the CDR3, the DNA is TGTGCCAGCAGTACCGGGACAGGGCAAACAGATACGCAGTATTTT. This translates into CASSTGTGQTDTQYF.

The J gene is TRBJ2-5, the V gene TRBV25-1; TRBD1 matches 7 bases. The J call is in doubt because the DNA end fits TRBJ2-7 better. Germline V lookup: CDR1 MGHDK, CDR2 SYGVNS. This CDR3 region has 15 residues. The CDR3 DNA reads as TGTGCCAGCAGTGGTTCAGGGGGTTTCGGAGGCGAGCAGTACTTC. The encoded protein is CASSGSGGFGGEQYF.

The rearrangement uses TRBV6-6 and TRBJ2-7; 15 bases agree with TRBD2. The end of the DNA aligns better with TRBJ2-5, so the J call may be wrong. The germline V gene has CDR1 MNHNY and CDR2 SVGAGI (reference sequence). The CDR3 sequence is 17 residues long. CDR3 DNA sequence: TGTGCCAGCAGTTACGGGACTAGCGGGGGGCAGGGAGAGACCCAGTACTTC. Protein: CASSYGTSGGQGETQYF.

J is TRBJ1-2 and V is TRBV7-2; weak D call: TRBD1 (5 bases). The CDR3 length is 14 residues. The germline V gene encodes CDR1 SGHTA and CDR2 FQGNSA. With 8 bases removed from V and 2 bases from J, the gap between germline ends came to 15 bases. The CDR3 protein is CASRGRAGNYGYTF. CDR3 coding DNA: TGTGCCAGCCGAGGCAGGGCTGGCAACTATGGCTACACCTTC.

The rearrangement uses TRBV11-2 and TRBJ2-2; D perhaps matches TRBD2 (5 bases). The V gene's germline CDR1 is SGHAT and CDR2 FQNNGV. The CDR3 sequence is 17 residues long. Trimming took 4 bases from V and 3 from J, leaving 18 bases between them. The CDR3 protein is CASSSGLQTTDTGELFF. The CDR3 region has the DNA TGTGCCAGCAGCTCCGGACTTCAGACGACGGACACCGGGGAGCTGTTTTTT.

This clonotype was seen ten or more times. V and J are TRBV4-1 and TRBJ2-3; D gene uncertain. Trimming took 0 bases from V and 5 from J, leaving 9 bases between them. Germline V gene data show CDR1 as MGHRA and CDR2 as YSYEKL. The CDR3 is made up of 14 amino acids. For the CDR3, the DNA is TGCGCCAGCAGCCAAGAACGGGTAGGAGATACGCAGTATTTT. Amino acids: CASSQERVGDTQYF.

This chain connects TRBV12-3 or TRBV12-4 to TRBJ1-5; perhaps TRBD1 as D (6 bases). CDR3 length: 14 residues. Trimming removed 5 bases from V and 7 bases from J, with 15 bases in between. The CDR3 coding sequence is TGTGCCAGCAGTCCAACAGGGAGAGGCCAGCCCCAGCATTTT. Protein product: CASSPTGRGQPQHF.

A few counts support this clonotype. This clone may be a read error of a much larger clone one base away. The V and J genes are TRBV2 and TRBJ2-5; D is ambiguous. Germline CDR1 reads SNHLY; CDR2 reads FYNNEI. Trimming took 6 bases from V and 5 from J, leaving 4 bases between them. This CDR3 is built from 10 residues. CDR3 sequence reads: CASRWETQYF. The CDR3 DNA is TGTGCCAGCAGATGGGAGACCCAGTACTTC.

The chain is built from TRBV7-2 and TRBJ1-2, with 12 bases aligning to TRBD1. Germline CDR1 reads SGHTA; CDR2 reads FQGNSA. This CDR3 spans 19 amino acids. The J segment lost 2 bases and the V segment lost 0 bases, leaving 10 bases of the junction unmatched. This CDR3 is CASSLARWDRGLINYGYTF. CDR3 bases: TGTGCCAGCAGCTTAGCGCGATGGGACAGGGGGCTGATAAACTATGGCTACACCTTC. Full variable domain (outside the CDR3, taken from reference TRBV7-2 and TRBJ1-2): GAGVSQSPSNKVTEKGKDVELRCDPISGHTALYWYRQSLGQGLEFLIYFQGNSAPDKSGLPSDRFSAERTGGSVSTLTIQRTQQEDSAVYLCASSLARWDRGLINYGYTFGSGTRLTVV.

Points on this clonotype: An end of the junction does not agree with germline; a read error may underlie this. The CDR3 sequence is CSASAAGNEKPFF. CDR3 DNA sequence: TGCAGTGCTAGCGCGGCCGGTAATGAAAAACCGTTTTTT. The chain links TRBV20-1 to TRBJ1-4; no clear D gene. This CDR3 contains 13 residues. From germline, CDR1 is DFQATT and CDR2 SNEGSKA (reference sequence).

This clonotype was counted many times. This chain uses TRBV7-2 with TRBJ2-5; TRBD2 is a possible D gene (5 bases). Germline values: CDR1 SGHTA, CDR2 FQGNSA. CDR3 length: 14 amino acids. V lost 1 base, J lost 5 bases, and 11 bases lay in between. CDR3 coding DNA: TGTGCCAGCAGCTTAGGTCCGGGATCGGAGACCCAGTACTTC. It is translated as CASSLGPGSETQYF.

J is TRBJ2-5 and V is TRBV6-5; D possibly corresponds to TRBD1 (6 bases). The V gene's germline CDR1 is MNHEY and CDR2 SVGAGI. V was clipped by 6 bases and J by 5 bases, with 22 bases between them. The CDR3 consists of 16 residues. The CDR3 reads CASSAQTGLPGETQYF. The CDR3 nucleotides read TGTGCCAGCAGCGCTCAAACAGGGTTACCGGGGGAGACCCAGTACTTC.

The rearrangement uses TRBV5-1 and TRBJ2-1, with D uncertain. The germline V gene encodes CDR1 SGHRS and CDR2 YFSETQ. The V and J ends lost 2 bases and 0 bases respectively, with 6 bases between them. The CDR3 extends over 14 amino acids. The CDR3 here is CASSFAGSYNEQFF. CDR3 nucleotides: TGCGCCAGCAGCTTCGCCGGCTCCTACAATGAGCAGTTCTTC.

J is TRBJ2-2 and V is TRBV6-6; perhaps TRBD1 as D (6 bases). Trimming removed 2 bases from V and 2 bases from J, with 9 bases in between. The germline gives CDR1 MNHNY, CDR2 SVGAGI (reference sequence). There are 15 residues in the CDR3. This CDR3 reads CASSYGTINTGELFF. The CDR3 coding sequence is TGTGCCAGCAGTTACGGGACAATAAACACCGGGGAGCTGTTTTTT.

Many counts were recorded for this clonotype. The chain joins TRBV4-3 to TRBJ1-2, with D unresolved. V lost 0 bases, J lost 2 bases, and 7 bases lay in between. Germline loops: CDR1 LGHNA, CDR2 YSLEER. This CDR3 spans 14 amino acids. CDR3 DNA: TGCGCCAGCAGCCAAGACATGAGGAACTATGGCTACACCTTC. Its translation is CASSQDMRNYGYTF.